This T cell receptor (beta chain) originates from a study of cytomegalovirus exposure and HLA in healthy donors. Study outcomes and limitations: Later on, an analysis showed TCR association rates differing by HLA locus, with DRB1 the most and HLA-C the fewest.

Note on this clone: Its cognate antigen is unknown.

Researchers ran the PCR with 60 Vbeta and 13 Jbeta primers. Repertoires were generated with immunoSEQ multiplex PCR, while TCRdb's copy carries only in-frame clones and drops some. The sample holds some 110,000 clones; 65% to 75% are singletons and the top ten take around 5%. Germline values: CDR1 PRHDT, CDR2 FYEKMQ (reference sequence). CDR3 length: 17 amino acids. Trimming shortened V by 1 base and J by 0 bases, and 13 bases separated the two germline ends. The J gene is TRBJ1-3, the V gene TRBV13; D perhaps matches TRBD1 (6 bases). Sequencing was done on a sample of PBMCs. The receptor was isolated from a man aged 25-45 years in good health and CMV-seropositive. The CDR3 region is CASSLVAGGNSGNTIYF. The CDR3 nucleotides read TGTGCCAGCAGCTTAGTGGCGGGGGGCAACTCTGGAAACACCATATATTTT.